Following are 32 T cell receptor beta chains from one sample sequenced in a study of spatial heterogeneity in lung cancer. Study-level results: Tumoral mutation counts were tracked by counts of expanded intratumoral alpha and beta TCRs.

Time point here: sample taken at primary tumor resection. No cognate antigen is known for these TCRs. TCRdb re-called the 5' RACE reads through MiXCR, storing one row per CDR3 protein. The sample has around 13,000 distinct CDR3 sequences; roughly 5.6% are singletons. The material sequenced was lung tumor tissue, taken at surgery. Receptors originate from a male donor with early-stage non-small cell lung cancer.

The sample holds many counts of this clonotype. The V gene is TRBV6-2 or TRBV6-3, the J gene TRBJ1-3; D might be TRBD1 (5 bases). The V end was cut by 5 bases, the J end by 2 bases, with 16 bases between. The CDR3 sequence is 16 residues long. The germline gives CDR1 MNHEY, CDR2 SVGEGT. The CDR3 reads CASSNPTGGPGNTIYF. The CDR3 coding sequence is TGTGCCAGCAGTAACCCCACCGGGGGACCTGGAAACACCATATATTTT.

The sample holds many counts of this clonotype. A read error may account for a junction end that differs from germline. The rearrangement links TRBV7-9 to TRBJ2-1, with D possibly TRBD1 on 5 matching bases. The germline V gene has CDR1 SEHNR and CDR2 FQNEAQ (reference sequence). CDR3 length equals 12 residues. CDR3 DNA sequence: TGTGCCAGCAGCTTAGAGCGTACAGGCCAGTCCTTC. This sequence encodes CASSLERTGQSF.

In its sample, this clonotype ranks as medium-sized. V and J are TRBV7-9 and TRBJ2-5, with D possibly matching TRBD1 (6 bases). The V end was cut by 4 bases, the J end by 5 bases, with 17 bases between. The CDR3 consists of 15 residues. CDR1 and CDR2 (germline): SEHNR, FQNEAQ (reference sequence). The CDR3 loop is CASSSDRWQDETQYF. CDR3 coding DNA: TGTGCCAGCAGCTCCGACAGGTGGCAGGACGAGACCCAGTACTTC.

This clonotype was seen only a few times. DNA of the CDR3: TGTGCCAGCAGTCGGAGTAGGTGGTCCTACGAGCAGTACTTC. This encodes CASSRSRWSYEQYF. This chain uses TRBV6-2 or TRBV6-3 with TRBJ2-7; unclear D gene. The CDR3 length is 14 residues. The ends were cut back, 5 bases at V and 1 base at J, with 12 bases in the middle. The germline V gene has CDR1 MNHEY and CDR2 SVGEGT.

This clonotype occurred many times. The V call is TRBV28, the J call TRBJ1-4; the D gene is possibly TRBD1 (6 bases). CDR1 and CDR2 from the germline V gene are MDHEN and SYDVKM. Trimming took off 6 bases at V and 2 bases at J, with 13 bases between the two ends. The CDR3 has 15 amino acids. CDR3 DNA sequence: TGTGCCAGCAGCCGCCCAGGGGCCACTAATGAAAAACTGTTTTTT. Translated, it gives CASSRPGATNEKLFF.

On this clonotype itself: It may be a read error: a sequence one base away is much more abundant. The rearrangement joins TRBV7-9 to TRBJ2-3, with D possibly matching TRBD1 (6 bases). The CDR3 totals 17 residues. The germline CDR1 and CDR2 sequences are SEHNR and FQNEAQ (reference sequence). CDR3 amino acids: CASSFDRTYSSTDSQYF. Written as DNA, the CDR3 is TGTGCCAGCAGCTTTGACAGGACTTACTCTAGCACAGATTCGCAGTATTTT.

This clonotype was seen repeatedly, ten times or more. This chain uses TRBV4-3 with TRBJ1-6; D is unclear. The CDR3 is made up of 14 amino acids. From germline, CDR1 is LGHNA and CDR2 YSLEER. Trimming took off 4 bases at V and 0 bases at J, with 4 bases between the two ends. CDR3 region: CASSLGSYNSPLHF. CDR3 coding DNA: TGCGCCAGCAGCCTTGGCTCCTATAATTCACCCCTCCACTTT.

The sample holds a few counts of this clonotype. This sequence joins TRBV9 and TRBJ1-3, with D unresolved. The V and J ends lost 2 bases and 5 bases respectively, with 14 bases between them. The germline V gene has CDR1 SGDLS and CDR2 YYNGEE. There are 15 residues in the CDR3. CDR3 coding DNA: TGTGCCAGCAGCGTTTCGGCGACGGCGAGAAACACCATATATTTT. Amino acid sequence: CASSVSATARNTIYF. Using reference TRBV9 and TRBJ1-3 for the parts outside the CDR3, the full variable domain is DSGVTQTPKHLITATGQRVTLRCSPRSGDLSVYWYQQSLDQGLQFLIQYYNGEERAKGNILERFSAQQFPDLHSELNLSSLELGDSALYFCASSVSATARNTIYFGEGSWLTVV.

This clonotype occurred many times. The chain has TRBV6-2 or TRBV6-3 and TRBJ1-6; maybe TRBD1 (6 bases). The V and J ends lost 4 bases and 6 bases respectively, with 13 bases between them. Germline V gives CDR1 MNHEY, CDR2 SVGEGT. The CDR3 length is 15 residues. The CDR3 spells CASSSTGSGNSPLHF. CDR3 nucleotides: TGTGCCAGCAGTTCCACAGGGAGTGGTAATTCACCCCTCCACTTT.

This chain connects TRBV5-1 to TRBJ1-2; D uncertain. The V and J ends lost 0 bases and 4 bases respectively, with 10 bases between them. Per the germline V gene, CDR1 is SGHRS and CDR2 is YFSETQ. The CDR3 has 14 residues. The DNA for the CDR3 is TGCGCCAGCAGCTTGGGGCCGGGTGCCTATGGCTACACCTTC. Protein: CASSLGPGAYGYTF. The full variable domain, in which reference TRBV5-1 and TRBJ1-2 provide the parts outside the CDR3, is KAGVTQTPRYLIKTRGQQVTLSCSPISGHRSVSWYQQTPGQGLQFLFEYFSETQRNKGNFPGRFSGRQFSNSRSEMNVSTLELGDSALYLCASSLGPGAYGYTFGSGTRLTVV.

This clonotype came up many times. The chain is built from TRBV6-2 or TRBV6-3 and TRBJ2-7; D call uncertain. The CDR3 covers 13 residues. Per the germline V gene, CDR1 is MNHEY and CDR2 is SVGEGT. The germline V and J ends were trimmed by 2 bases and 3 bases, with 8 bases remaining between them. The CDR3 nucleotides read TGTGCCAGCAGTTACGACGGAAACTACGAGCAGTACTTC. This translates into CASSYDGNYEQYF.

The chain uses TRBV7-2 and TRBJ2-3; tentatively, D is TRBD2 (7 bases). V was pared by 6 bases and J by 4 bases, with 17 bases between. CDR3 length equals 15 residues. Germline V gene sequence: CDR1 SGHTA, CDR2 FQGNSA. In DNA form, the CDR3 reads TGTGCCAGCAGTTGGAGGGGGGGCCTTTCAGATACGCAGTATTTT. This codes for CASSWRGGLSDTQYF.

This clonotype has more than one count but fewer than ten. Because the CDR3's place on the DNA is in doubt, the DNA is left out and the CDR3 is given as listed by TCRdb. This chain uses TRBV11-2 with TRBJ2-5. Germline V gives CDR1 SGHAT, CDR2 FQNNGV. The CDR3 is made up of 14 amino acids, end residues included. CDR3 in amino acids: CASSVRRAQETQYF.

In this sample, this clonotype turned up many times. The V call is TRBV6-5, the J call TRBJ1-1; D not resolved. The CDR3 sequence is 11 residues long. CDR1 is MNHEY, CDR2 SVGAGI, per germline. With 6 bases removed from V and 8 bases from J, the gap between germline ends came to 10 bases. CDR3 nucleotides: TGTGCCAGCAGCATTGGACGGGAAGCTTTCTTT. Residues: CASSIGREAFF.

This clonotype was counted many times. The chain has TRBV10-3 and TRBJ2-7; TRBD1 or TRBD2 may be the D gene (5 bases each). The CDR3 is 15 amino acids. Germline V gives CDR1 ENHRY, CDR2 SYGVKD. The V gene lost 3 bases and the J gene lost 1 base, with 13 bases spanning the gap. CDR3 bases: TGTGCCATCAGTGATGGGGGTACTACATCCTACGAGCAGTACTTC. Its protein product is CAISDGGTTSYEQYF.

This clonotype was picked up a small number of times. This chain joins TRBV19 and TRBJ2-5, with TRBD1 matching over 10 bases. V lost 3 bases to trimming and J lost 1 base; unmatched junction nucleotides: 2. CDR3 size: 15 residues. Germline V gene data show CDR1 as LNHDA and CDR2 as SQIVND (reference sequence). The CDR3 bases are TGTGCCAGTAGTATCGGGACAGGGGTCCAAGAGACCCAGTACTTC. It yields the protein CASSIGTGVQETQYF.

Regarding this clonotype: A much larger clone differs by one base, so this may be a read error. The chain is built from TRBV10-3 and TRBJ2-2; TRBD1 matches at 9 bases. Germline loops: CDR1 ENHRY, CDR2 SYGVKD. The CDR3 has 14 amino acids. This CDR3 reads CAAQGARDTGEMFF. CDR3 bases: TGTGCCGCACAGGGGGCGCGGGACACCGGGGAGATGTTTTTT.

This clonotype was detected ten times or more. CDR3 loop: CASSLEFSSLSYNEQFF. In DNA form, the CDR3 reads TGTGCCAGCAGCCTGGAGTTCTCGAGCCTATCCTACAATGAGCAGTTCTTC. This rearrangement joins TRBV12-3 or TRBV12-4 to TRBJ2-1; D gene ambiguous. Trimming stripped 6 bases from V and 1 base from J, with 19 bases between. This CDR3 is 17 amino acids long.

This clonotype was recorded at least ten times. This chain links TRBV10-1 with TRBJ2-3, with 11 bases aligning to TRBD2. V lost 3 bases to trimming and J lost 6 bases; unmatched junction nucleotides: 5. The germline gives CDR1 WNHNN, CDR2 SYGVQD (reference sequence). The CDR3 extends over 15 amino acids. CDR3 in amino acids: CASSEGSGGADTQYF. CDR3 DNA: TGCGCCAGCAGTGAAGGTAGCGGGGGGGCCGATACGCAGTATTTT.

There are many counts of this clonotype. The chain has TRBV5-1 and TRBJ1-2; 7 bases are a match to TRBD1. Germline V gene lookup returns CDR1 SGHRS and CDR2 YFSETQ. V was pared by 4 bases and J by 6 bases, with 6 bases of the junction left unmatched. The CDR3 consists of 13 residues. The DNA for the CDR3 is TGCGCCAGCAGCCTGACAGGGAAAGATGGCTACACCTTC. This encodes CASSLTGKDGYTF. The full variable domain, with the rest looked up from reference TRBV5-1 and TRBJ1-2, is KAGVTQTPRYLIKTRGQQVTLSCSPISGHRSVSWYQQTPGQGLQFLFEYFSETQRNKGNFPGRFSGRQFSNSRSEMNVSTLELGDSALYLCASSLTGKDGYTFGSGTRLTVV.

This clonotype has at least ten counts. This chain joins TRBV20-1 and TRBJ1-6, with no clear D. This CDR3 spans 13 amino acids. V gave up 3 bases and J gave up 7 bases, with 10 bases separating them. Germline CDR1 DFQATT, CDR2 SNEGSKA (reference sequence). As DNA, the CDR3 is TGCAGTGCTAGTCCCAAGGCGAATTCACCCCTCCACTTT. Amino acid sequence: CSASPKANSPLHF.

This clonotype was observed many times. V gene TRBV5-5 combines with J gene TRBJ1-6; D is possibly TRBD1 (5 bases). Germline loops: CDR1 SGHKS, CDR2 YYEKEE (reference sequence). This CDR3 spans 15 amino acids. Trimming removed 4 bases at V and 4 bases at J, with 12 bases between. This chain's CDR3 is CASSQGRPYNSPLHF. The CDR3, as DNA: TGTGCCAGCAGCCAGGGACGGCCGTATAATTCACCCCTCCACTTT.

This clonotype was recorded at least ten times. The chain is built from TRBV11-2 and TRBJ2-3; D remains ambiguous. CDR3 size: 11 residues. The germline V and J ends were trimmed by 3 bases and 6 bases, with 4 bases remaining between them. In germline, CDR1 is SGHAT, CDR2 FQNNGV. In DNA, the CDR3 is TGTGCCAGCAGCTTGCGGGATACGCAGTATTTT. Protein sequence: CASSLRDTQYF.

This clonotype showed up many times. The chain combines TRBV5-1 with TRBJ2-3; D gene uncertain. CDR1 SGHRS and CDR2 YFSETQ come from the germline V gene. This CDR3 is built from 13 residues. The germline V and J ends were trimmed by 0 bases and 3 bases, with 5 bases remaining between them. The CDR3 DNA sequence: TGCGCCAGCAGCTTGGTACTAACAGATACGCAGTATTTT. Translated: CASSLVLTDTQYF.

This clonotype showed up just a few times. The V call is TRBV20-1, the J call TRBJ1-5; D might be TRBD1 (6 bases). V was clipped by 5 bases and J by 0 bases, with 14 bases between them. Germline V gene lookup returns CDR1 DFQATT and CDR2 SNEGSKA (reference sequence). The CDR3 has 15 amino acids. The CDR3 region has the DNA TGCAGTGCTGTAAGGGACACTCATAGCAATCAGCCCCAGCATTTT. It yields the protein CSAVRDTHSNQPQHF.

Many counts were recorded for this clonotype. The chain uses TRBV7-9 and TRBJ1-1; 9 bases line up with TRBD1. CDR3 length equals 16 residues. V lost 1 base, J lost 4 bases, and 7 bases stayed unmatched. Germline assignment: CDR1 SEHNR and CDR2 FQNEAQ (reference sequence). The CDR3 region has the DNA TGTGCCAGCAGCTTAGATCAGGGACAGGGAGGCACTGAAGCTTTCTTT. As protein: CASSLDQGQGGTEAFF.

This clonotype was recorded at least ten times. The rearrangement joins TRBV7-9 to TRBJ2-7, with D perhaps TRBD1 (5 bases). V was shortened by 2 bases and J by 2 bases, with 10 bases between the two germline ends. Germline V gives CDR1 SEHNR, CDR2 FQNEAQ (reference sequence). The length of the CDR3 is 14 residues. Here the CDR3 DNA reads TGTGCCAGCAGCTTACGCGACAGCACCTACGAGCAGTACTTC. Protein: CASSLRDSTYEQYF.

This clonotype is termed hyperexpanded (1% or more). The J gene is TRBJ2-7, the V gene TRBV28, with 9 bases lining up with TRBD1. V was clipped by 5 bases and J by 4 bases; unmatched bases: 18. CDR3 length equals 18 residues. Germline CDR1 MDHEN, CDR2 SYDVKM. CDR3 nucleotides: TGTGCCAGCAGTCCAAACCGGGACAGGGCTCCCCGATCTTACGAGCAGTACTTC. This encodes CASSPNRDRAPRSYEQYF.

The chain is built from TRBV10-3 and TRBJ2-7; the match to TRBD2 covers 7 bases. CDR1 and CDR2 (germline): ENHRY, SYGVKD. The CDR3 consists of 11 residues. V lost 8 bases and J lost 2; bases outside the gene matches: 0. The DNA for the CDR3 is TGTGCCATCGGGACTACCTACGAGCAGTACTTC. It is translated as CAIGTTYEQYF.

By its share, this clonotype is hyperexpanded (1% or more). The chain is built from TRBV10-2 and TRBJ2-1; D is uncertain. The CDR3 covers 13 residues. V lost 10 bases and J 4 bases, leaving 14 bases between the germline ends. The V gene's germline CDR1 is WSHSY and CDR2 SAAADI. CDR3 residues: CATRTTRYNEQFF. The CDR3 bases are TGCGCCACGCGAACAACACGGTACAATGAGCAGTTCTTC.

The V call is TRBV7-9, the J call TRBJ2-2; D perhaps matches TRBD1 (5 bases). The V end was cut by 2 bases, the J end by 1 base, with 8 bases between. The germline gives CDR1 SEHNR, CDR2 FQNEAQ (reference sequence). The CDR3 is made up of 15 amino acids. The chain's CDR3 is CASSLIRVNTGELFF. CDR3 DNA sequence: TGTGCCAGCAGCTTAATCAGGGTGAACACCGGGGAGCTGTTTTTT. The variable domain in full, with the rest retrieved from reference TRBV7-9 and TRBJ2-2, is DTGVSQNPRHKITKRGQNVTFRCDPISEHNRLYWYRQTLGQGPEFLTYFQNEAQLEKSRLLSDRFSAERPKGSFSTLEIQRTEQGDSAMYLCASSLIRVNTGELFFGEGSRLTVL.

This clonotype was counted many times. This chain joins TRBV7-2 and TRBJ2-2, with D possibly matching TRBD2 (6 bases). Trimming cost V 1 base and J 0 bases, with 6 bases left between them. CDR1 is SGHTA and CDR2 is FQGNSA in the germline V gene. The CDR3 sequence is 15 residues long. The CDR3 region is CASSLGLANTGELFF. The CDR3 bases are TGTGCCAGCAGCTTAGGACTAGCGAACACCGGGGAGCTGTTTTTT.